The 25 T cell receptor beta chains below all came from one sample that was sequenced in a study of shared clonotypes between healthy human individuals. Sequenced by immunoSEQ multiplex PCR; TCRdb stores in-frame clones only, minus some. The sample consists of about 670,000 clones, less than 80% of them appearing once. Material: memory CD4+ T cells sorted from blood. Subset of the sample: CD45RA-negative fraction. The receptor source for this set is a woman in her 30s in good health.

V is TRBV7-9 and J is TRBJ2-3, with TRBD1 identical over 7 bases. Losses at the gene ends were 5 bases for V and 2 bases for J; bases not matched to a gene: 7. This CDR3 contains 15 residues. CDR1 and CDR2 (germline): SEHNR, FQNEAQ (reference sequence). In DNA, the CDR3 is TGTGCCAGCAGCCGAGGACAGGAGGACACAGATACGCAGTATTTT. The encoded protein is CASSRGQEDTDTQYF.

CDR3: CASTSKGLSGANVLTF. The CDR3 coding sequence is TGTGCCAGTACTTCGAAAGGGCTCTCTGGGGCCAACGTCCTGACTTTC. V gene TRBV19 combines with J gene TRBJ2-6; D remains ambiguous. V was pared by 7 bases and J by 0 bases, with 13 bases between. The CDR3 sequence is 16 residues long. CDR1 and CDR2 from the germline V gene are LNHDA and SQIVND (reference sequence).

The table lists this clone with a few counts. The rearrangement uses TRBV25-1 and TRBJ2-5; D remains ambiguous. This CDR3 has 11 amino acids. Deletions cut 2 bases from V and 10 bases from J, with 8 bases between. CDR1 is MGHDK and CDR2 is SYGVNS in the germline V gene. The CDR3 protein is CASSEKRVQYF. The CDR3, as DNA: TGTGCCAGCAGTGAAAAAAGGGTCCAGTACTTC. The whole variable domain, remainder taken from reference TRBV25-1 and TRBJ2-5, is EADIYQTPRYLVIGTGKKITLECSQTMGHDKMYWYQQDPGMELHLIHYSYGVNSTEKGDLSSESTVSRIRTEHFPLTLESARPSHTSQYLCASSEKRVQYFGPGTRLLVL.

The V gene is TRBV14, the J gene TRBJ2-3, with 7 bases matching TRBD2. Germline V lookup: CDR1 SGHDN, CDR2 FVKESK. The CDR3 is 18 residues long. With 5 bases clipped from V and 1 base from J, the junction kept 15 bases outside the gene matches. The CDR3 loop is CASSSHRFPRERTDTQYF. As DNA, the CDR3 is TGTGCCAGCAGCTCCCACCGCTTCCCGCGGGAGCGCACAGATACGCAGTATTTT. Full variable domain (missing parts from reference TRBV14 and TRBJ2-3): EAGVTQFPSHSVIEKGQTVTLRCDPISGHDNLYWYRRVMGKEIKFLLHFVKESKQDESGMPNNRFLAERTGGTYSTLKVQPAELEDSGVYFCASSSHRFPRERTDTQYFGPGTRLTVL.

In nucleotides, the CDR3 is TGCGCCAGCAGCCAAGCAGGTCTGAATTCACCCCTCCACTTT. Amino acid sequence: CASSQAGLNSPLHF. This chain joins TRBV4-1 and TRBJ1-6; unclear D gene. The V gene lost 1 base and the J gene lost 7 bases, with 8 bases spanning the gap. Looked up from germline, CDR1 is MGHRA and CDR2 is YSYEKL. The CDR3 covers 14 residues.

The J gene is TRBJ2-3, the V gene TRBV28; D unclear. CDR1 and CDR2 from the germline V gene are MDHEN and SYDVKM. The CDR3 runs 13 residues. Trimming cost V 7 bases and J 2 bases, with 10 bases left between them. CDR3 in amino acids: CASKATSTDTQYF. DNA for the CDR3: TGTGCCAGCAAGGCCACATCCACAGATACGCAGTATTTT.

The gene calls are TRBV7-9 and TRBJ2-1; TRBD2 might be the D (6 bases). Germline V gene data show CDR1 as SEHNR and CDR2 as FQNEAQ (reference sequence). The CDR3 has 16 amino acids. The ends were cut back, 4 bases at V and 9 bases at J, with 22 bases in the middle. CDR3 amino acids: CASSSDAGTGRSEQFF. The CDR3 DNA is TGTGCCAGCAGCTCCGACGCTGGTACGGGGAGGAGTGAGCAGTTCTTC.

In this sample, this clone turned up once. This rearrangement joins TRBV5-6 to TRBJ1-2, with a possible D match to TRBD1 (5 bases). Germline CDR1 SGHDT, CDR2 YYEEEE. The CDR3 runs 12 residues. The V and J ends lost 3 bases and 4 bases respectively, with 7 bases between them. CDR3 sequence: CASSSGSYGYTF. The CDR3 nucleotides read TGTGCCAGCAGCTCAGGGTCCTATGGCTACACCTTC.

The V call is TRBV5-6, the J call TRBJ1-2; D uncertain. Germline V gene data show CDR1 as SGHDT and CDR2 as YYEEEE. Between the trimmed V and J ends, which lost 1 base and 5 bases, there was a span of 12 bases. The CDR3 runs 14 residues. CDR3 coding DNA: TGTGCCAGCAGCTTGAACGTTTTGGTTTATGGCTACACCTTC. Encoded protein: CASSLNVLVYGYTF.

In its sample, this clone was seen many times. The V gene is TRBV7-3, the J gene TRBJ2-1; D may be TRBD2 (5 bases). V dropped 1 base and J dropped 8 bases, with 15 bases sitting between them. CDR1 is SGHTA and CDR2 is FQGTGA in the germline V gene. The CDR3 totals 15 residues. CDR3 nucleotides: TGTGCCAGCAGCTTAATAGAGGGTCCCCTTGATGAGCAGTTCTTC. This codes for CASSLIEGPLDEQFF.

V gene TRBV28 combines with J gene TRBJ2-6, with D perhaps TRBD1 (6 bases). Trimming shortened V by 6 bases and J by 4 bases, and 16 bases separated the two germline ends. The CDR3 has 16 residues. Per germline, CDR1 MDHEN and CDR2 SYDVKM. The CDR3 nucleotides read TGTGCCAGCAGCACCTACAGGGTCACAGGGGCCAACGTCCTGACTTTC. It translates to CASSTYRVTGANVLTF. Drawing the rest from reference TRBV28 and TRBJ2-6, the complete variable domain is DVKVTQSSRYLVKRTGEKVFLECVQDMDHENMFWYRQDPGLGLRLIYFSYDVKMKEKGDIPEGYSVSREKKERFSLILESASTNQTSMYLCASSTYRVTGANVLTFGAGSRLTVL.

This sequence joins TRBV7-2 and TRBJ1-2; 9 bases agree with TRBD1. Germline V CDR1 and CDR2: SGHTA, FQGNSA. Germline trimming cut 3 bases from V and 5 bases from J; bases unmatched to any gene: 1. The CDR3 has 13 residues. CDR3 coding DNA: TGTGCCAGCAGCTTTGGACAGGGGTATGGCTACACCTTC. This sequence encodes CASSFGQGYGYTF.

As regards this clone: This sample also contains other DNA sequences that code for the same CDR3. The CDR3 here is CASSLEGRNYGYTF. The CDR3 DNA reads as TGTGCCAGCAGCTTAGAGGGCAGGAACTATGGCTACACCTTC. V usage is TRBV7-9 and J usage is TRBJ1-2; D is unresolved. Looked up from germline, CDR1 is SEHNR and CDR2 is FQNEAQ (reference sequence). The CDR3 has 14 amino acids. Trimming left V 1 base short and J 2 bases short, with 8 bases between. Drawing the rest from reference TRBV7-9 and TRBJ1-2, the complete variable domain is DTGVSQNPRHKITKRGQNVTFRCDPISEHNRLYWYRQTLGQGPEFLTYFQNEAQLEKSRLLSDRFSAERPKGSFSTLEIQRTEQGDSAMYLCASSLEGRNYGYTFGSGTRLTVV.

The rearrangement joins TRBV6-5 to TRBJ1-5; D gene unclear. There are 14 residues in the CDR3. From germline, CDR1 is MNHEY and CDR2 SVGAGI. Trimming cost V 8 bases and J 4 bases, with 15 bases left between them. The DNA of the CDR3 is TGTGCCAGCCCCCCGGCCACCGGGAATCAGCCCCAGCATTTT. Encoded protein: CASPPATGNQPQHF.

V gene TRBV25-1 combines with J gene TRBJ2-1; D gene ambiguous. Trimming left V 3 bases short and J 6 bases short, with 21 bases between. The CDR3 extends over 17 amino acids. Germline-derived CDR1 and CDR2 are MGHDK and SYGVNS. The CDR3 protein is CASSEGVSLVRVNEQFF. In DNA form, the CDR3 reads TGTGCCAGCAGTGAGGGTGTCTCTTTAGTTCGGGTCAATGAGCAGTTCTTC. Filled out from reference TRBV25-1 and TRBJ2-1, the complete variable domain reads EADIYQTPRYLVIGTGKKITLECSQTMGHDKMYWYQQDPGMELHLIHYSYGVNSTEKGDLSSESTVSRIRTEHFPLTLESARPSHTSQYLCASSEGVSLVRVNEQFFGPGTRLTVL.

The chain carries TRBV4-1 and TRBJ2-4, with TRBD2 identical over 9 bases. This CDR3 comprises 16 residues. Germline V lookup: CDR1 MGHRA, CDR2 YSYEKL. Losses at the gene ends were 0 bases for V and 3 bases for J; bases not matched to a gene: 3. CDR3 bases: TGCGCCAGCAGCCAAGAGGTAGCGGGAGTCAAAAACATTCAGTACTTC. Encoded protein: CASSQEVAGVKNIQYF.

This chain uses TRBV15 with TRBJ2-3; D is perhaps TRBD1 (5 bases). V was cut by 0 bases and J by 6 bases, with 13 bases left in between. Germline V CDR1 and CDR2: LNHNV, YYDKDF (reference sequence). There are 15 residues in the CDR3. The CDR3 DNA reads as TGTGCCACCAGCAGAGATTCCCAGGGCGCCGATACGCAGTATTTT. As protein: CATSRDSQGADTQYF. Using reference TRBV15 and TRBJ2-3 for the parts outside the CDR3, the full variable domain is DAMVIQNPRYQVTQFGKPVTLSCSQTLNHNVMYWYQQKSSQAPKLLFHYYDKDFNNEADTPDNFQSRRPNTSFCFLDIRSPGLGDTAMYLCATSRDSQGADTQYFGPGTRLTVL.

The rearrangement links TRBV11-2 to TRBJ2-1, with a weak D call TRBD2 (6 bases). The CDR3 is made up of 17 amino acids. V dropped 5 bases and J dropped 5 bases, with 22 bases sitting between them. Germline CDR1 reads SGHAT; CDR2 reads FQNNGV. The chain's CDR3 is CASSQGTGASPNNEQFF. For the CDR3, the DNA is TGTGCCAGCAGCCAAGGGACGGGAGCATCCCCTAACAATGAGCAGTTCTTC.

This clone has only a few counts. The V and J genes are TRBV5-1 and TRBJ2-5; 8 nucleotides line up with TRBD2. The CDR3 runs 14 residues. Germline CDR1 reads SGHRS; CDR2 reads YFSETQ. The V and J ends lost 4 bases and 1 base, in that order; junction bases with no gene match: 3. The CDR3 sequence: CASSGLAGQETQYF. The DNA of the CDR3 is TGCGCCAGCAGCGGTCTAGCGGGCCAAGAGACCCAGTACTTC.

The CDR3 region is CASSVASSGLNTEAFF. CDR3 in DNA: TGTGCCAGCAGCGTGGCATCATCAGGCTTAAACACTGAAGCTTTCTTT. The J gene is TRBJ1-1, the V gene TRBV9; D unclear. Looked up from germline, CDR1 is SGDLS and CDR2 is YYNGEE. This CDR3 is built from 16 residues. V gave up 2 bases and J gave up 2 bases, with 16 bases separating them.

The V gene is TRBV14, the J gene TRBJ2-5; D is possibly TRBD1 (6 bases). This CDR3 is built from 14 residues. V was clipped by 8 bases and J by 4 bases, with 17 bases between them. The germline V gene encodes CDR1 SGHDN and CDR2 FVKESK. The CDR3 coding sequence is TGTGCCAGCTCCCCTTTTAGACAGGCAGAGACCCAGTACTTC. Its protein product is CASSPFRQAETQYF.

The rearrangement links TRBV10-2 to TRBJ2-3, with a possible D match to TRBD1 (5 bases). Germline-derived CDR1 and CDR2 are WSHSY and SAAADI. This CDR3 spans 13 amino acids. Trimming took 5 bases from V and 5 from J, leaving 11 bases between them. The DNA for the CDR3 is TGCGCCAGCAGTTCTGGACAAGTAGATACGCAGTATTTT. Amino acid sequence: CASSSGQVDTQYF.

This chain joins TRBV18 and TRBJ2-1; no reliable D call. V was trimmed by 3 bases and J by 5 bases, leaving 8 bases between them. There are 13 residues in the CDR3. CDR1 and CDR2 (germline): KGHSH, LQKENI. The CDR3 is CASSPLTDNEQFF. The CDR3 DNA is TGTGCCAGCTCACCGTTAACTGACAATGAGCAGTTCTTC.

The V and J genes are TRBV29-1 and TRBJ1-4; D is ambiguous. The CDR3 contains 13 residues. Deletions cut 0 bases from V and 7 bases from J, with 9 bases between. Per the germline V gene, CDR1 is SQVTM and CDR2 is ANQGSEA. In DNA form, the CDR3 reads TGCAGCGTTGAAGACCCACAGAGTGAAAAACTGTTTTTT. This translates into CSVEDPQSEKLFF.

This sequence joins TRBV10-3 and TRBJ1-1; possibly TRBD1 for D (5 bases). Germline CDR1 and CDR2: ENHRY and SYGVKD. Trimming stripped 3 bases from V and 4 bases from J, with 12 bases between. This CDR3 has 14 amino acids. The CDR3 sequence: CAISDWEGSTEAFF. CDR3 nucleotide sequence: TGTGCCATCAGTGACTGGGAGGGGAGCACTGAAGCTTTCTTT.